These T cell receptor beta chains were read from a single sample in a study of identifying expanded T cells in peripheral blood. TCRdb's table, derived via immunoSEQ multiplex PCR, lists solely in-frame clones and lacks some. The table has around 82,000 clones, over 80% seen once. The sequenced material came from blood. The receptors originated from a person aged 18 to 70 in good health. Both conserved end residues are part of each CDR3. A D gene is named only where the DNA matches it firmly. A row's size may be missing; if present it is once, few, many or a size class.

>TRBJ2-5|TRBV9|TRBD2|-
CASSSSGTSGPGETQYF
TGTGCCAGCAGCTCCTCCGGGACTAGCGGTCCCGGGGAGACCCAGTACTTC
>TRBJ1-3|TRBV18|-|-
CASSPPLSGNTIYF
TGTGCCAGCTCACCCCCCCTCTCTGGAAACACCATATATTTT
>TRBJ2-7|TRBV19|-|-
CASSITQDTYEQYF
TGTGCCAGTAGTATTACCCAGGACACCTACGAGCAGTACTTC
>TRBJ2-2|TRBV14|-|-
CASSPRDTGELFF
TGTGCCAGCAGCCCGAGGGACACCGGGGAGCTGTTTTTT
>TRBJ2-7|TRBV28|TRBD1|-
CASSLIGPTGFYEQYF
TGTGCCAGCAGTCTTATAGGGCCGACAGGGTTCTACGAGCAGTACTTC
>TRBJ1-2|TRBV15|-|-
CATSREKRDNYGYTF
TGTGCCACCAGCAGAGAAAAACGGGACAACTATGGCTACACCTTC
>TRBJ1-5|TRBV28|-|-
CASRSLTGQPQHF
TGTGCCAGTCGTTCCCTGACCGGGCAGCCCCAGCATTTT
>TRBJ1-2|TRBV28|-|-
CASSLNAGSDNYGYTF
TGTGCCAGCAGTTTAAATGCAGGGTCAGACAACTATGGCTACACCTTC
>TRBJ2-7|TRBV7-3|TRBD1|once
CASSPQTGEEQYF
TGTGCCAGCAGCCCCCAAACAGGGGAAGAGCAGTACTTC
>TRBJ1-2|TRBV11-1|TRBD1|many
CASSSERTGNYGYTF
TGTGCCAGCAGCTCCGAAAGGACAGGGAACTATGGCTACACCTTC
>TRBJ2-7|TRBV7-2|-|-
CASSLPGAAGDEQYF
TGTGCCAGCAGCCTGCCGGGAGCCGCCGGGGACGAGCAGTACTTC
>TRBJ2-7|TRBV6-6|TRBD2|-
CASSPSGSDEQYF
TGTGCCAGCAGCCCTAGCGGGAGTGACGAGCAGTACTTC
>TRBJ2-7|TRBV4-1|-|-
CASSQDQEVPEQYF
TGCGCCAGCAGCCAAGATCAGGAAGTCCCCGAGCAGTACTTC
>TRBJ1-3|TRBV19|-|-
CATTPPDSLSSGNTIYF
TGTGCCACCACACCCCCGGACAGCCTCAGCTCTGGAAACACCATATATTTT
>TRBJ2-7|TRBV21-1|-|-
CASSKMAGAQTSGRGPEQYF
TGTGCCAGCAGCAAAATGGCGGGGGCTCAAACTAGCGGGAGAGGCCCCGAGCAGTACTTC
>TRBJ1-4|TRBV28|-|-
CASSDVEKLFF
TGTGCCAGCAGTGATGTTGAAAAACTGTTTTTT
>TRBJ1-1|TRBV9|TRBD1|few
CASSSDRGRGTEAFF
TGTGCCAGCAGCTCAGACAGGGGGCGAGGCACTGAAGCTTTCTTT
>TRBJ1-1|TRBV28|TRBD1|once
CALSQGAYTEAFF
TGTGCCTTATCTCAGGGGGCGTACACTGAAGCTTTCTTT
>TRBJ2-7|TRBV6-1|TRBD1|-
CASRRQGAGEQYF
TGTGCCAGCAGGCGACAGGGGGCGGGCGAGCAGTACTTC
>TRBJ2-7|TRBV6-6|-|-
CASKDRRPYEQYF
TGTGCCAGCAAGGACCGTCGTCCTTACGAGCAGTACTTC
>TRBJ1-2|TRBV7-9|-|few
CASSFSDYGYTF
TGTGCCAGCAGCTTTTCGGACTATGGCTACACCTTC
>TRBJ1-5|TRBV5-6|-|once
CASSHRFAQRLNQPQHF
TGTGCCAGCAGCCACCGTTTCGCCCAGAGACTCAATCAGCCCCAGCATTTT
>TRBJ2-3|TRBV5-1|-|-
CASSPRWQQDTDTQYF
TGCGCCAGCAGCCCCCGATGGCAGCAGGACACAGATACGCAGTATTTT
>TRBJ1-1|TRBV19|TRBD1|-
CASSGGQFDSNTEAFF
TGTGCCAGTAGTGGGGGACAGTTTGACTCGAACACTGAAGCTTTCTTT
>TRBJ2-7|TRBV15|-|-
CATSPRKGGPYEQYF
TGTGCCACCAGCCCTCGTAAAGGCGGCCCCTACGAGCAGTACTTC
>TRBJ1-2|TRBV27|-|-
CASSLYYGRGTF
TGTGCCAGCAGTTTATATTATGGGAGAGGAACCTTC
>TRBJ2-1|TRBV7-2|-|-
CASSSVYNEQFF
TGTGCCAGCAGCTCCGTATACAATGAGCAGTTCTTC